This TCR beta chain was sequenced for a study of metastatic and nonmetastatic thyroid tumors. Source study methods: Clinicopathological groups of papillary thyroid cancer showed CDR3 differences that were used to build a distant-metastasis classifier. TCRdb reanalyzed the PCR reads via MiXCR. The V and J calls, along with clone size, are taken from TCRdb and not from the paper's own processing. The table has roughly 21,000 clones, 25% to 30% seen once; the top ten hold 15% to 25%. No treatment of any kind had been given to any patient before thyroid surgery. Germline V gene data show CDR1 as MNHEY and CDR2 as SVGAGI. This CDR3 region has 16 residues. As regards this clone: One end of the junction fails to match germline, which may point to a read error.

This sequence joins TRBV6-5 and TRBJ1-2; 9 bases fit TRBD1. Sequenced sample: blood. The receptor's source is a female donor with papillary thyroid cancer or a benign thyroid nodule (not recorded which). Some clones in this sample may be carry-over from other donors' samples. This CDR3 is CASSYVTGTGSYGYIF. CDR3 in DNA: TGTGCCAGCAGTTACGTAACCGGGACAGGGAGCTATGGCTACATCTTC.